The clone carrying this TCR beta chain was seen at least ten times. Its antigen is undetermined. TCRdb recomputed calls from the reads with MiXCR, one row per CDR3 protein. The sample has 150,000 to 200,000 distinct CDR3 sequences; approximately 14% are singletons. The sample originates from a study of T cell repertoires in cytomegalovirus infection. On the study more broadly: The public TCR beta signatures pointed to both CMV infection and matching HLA type. Study outcomes and limitations: CMV-specific HLA-C-restricted TCR beta clonotypes dominated the ex vivo response. Cumulative public TCR beta family frequency identified CMV carriers with the relevant HLA.

The CDR3 length is 15 residues. Trimming removed 0 bases from V and 5 bases from J; junction bases left unmatched: 7. Germline values: CDR1 SEHNR, CDR2 FQNEAQ (reference sequence). This receptor was taken from a human donor in good health (CMV status not recorded). Some clones in this sample may be carry-over from other donors' samples. Sequenced input: PBMCs. The chain carries TRBV7-9 and TRBJ2-7; 7 bases are a match to TRBD2. The CDR3 sequence: CASSLALRGDHEQYF. CDR3 DNA sequence: TGTGCCAGCAGCTTAGCGCTACGGGGGGACCACGAGCAGTACTTC.